The 18 T cell receptor beta chains given below trace back to one sample, sequenced in a study of blood T cells in healthy people across ages. A second PCR of 7 to 11 cycles used a sample-barcoded 5' primer and a J-beta primer mix. TCRdb reprocessed the 5' RACE reads with MiXCR, giving one entry per CDR3 protein. The table records over 600,000 distinct CDR3 sequences, under 25% of them present only once. The sequencing sample was made of blood. These receptors were taken from a man aged 65 to 85 in good health.

This chain links TRBV7-2 with TRBJ2-5, with D hard to call. Per the germline V gene, CDR1 is SGHTA and CDR2 is FQGNSA. This CDR3 is 14 amino acids long. Trimming stripped 1 base from V and 2 bases from J, with 8 bases between. CDR3 in amino acids: CASSLDAEQETQYF. The CDR3 nucleotides are TGTGCCAGCAGCTTAGATGCGGAACAAGAGACCCAGTACTTC.

As regards this clonotype: One junction end does not reproduce the germline sequence, and a read error may be involved. The genes are TRBV5-6 and TRBJ2-1; 10 bases are a match to TRBD2. The CDR3 has 17 amino acids. Germline V gene lookup returns CDR1 SGHDT and CDR2 YYEEEE. Written as DNA, the CDR3 is TGTGCCGGCAGGCGTCTCCCTAGCGGGGGATCCTACAATGAGCAGTTCTTC. Protein sequence: CAGRRLPSGGSYNEQFF.

The chain recombines TRBV20-1 with TRBJ2-7; D might be TRBD1 (6 bases). Germline CDR1 and CDR2: DFQATT and SNEGSKA (reference sequence). CDR3 length: 16 amino acids. V was trimmed by 3 bases and J by 1 base, leaving 19 bases between them. The CDR3 reads CSARSQGWVPSYEQYF. The DNA of the CDR3 is TGCAGTGCTAGGTCACAGGGTTGGGTCCCTTCCTACGAGCAGTACTTC.

In its sample, this clonotype was seen a few times. The chain uses TRBV18 and TRBJ2-1; 12 nucleotides align to TRBD2. CDR1 is KGHSH, CDR2 LQKENI, per germline. Unmatched junction bases numbered 1, after V lost 0 bases and J lost 7 bases. The CDR3 length is 15 residues. The DNA for the CDR3 is TGTGCCAGCTCACCACCGGGACTAGCGGGTAATGAGCAGTTCTTC. This gives the protein CASSPPGLAGNEQFF.

This clonotype was seen many times. The V call is TRBV7-2, the J call TRBJ2-4, with a tentative D call TRBD2 (5 bases). CDR1 and CDR2 from the germline V gene are SGHTA and FQGNSA. The CDR3 is 13 residues long. V dropped 4 bases and J dropped 9 bases, with 13 bases sitting between them. The CDR3 DNA sequence: TGTGCCAGCAGCTCGCAGCCGGGGAGCATTCAGTACTTC. The encoded protein is CASSSQPGSIQYF.

With respect to this clonotype: A junction boundary mismatches the germline segment, possibly from a read error. The V gene is TRBV11-2, the J gene TRBJ2-3; D call uncertain. CDR3 size: 13 residues. From germline, CDR1 is SGHAT and CDR2 FQNNGV. The DNA of the CDR3 is TGTACCAGCAGCCTCGGGCCCACAGATACGCAGTATTTT. Its protein product is CTSSLGPTDTQYF.

The V call is TRBV6-6, the J call TRBJ2-1; TRBD1 matches 9 bases. The trim removed 6 bases at V and 6 bases at J, leaving 9 bases unmatched. The CDR3 has 15 amino acids. In germline, CDR1 is MNHNY, CDR2 SVGAGI (reference sequence). CDR3 coding DNA: TGTGCCAGCAGCGGGGGACAGGGATTTGTCAATGAGCAGTTCTTC. It translates to CASSGGQGFVNEQFF.

This clonotype came up a few times. The chain has TRBV20-1 and TRBJ2-7, with 9 nucleotides matching TRBD2. Germline CDR1 and CDR2: DFQATT and SNEGSKA (reference sequence). V dropped 0 bases and J dropped 2; count of bases not matched to a gene: 5. The CDR3 covers 15 residues. CDR3: CSARDPSGAPYEQYF. CDR3 sequence (DNA): TGCAGTGCTAGAGATCCTAGCGGGGCCCCCTACGAGCAGTACTTC.

This clonotype was observed a few times. In DNA form, the CDR3 reads TGCAGTGCCCAAAAGGGGGGATTCGGCTACGAGCAGTACTTC. Translation: CSAQKGGFGYEQYF. The V and J genes are TRBV20-1 and TRBJ2-7, with D perhaps given as TRBD1 or TRBD2 (6 bases each). Germline V gene lookup returns CDR1 DFQATT and CDR2 SNEGSKA (reference sequence). This CDR3 region has 14 residues. V gave up 6 bases and J gave up 3 bases, with 18 bases separating them.

There are a few counts of this clonotype. The V and J genes are TRBV7-9 and TRBJ2-1; TRBD2 is a possible D gene (8 bases). The V end was cut by 5 bases, the J end by 3 bases, with 20 bases between. The CDR3 contains 17 residues. The V gene's germline CDR1 is SEHNR and CDR2 FQNEAQ (reference sequence). In DNA form, the CDR3 reads TGTGCCAGCAGCCAAAGGGGGCTAGCGGGCCGCTACAATGAGCAGTTCTTC. Its translation is CASSQRGLAGRYNEQFF.

Many counts were recorded for this clonotype. This chain links TRBV7-2 with TRBJ2-3, with 11 bases that match TRBD2. The V gene's germline CDR1 is SGHTA and CDR2 FQGNSA. Trimming took 5 bases from V and 0 from J; bases not matched to a gene: 4. The CDR3 is made up of 16 amino acids. Written as DNA, the CDR3 is TGTGCCAGCAGCCTACTAGCGGGGGCTAGCACAGATACGCAGTATTTT. Translation: CASSLLAGASTDTQYF.

This clonotype turned up a few times. V is TRBV20-1 and J is TRBJ1-1; 9 bases are a match to TRBD1. Trimming removed 2 bases from V and 7 bases from J; junction bases left unmatched: 8. The CDR3 has 14 residues. Germline CDR1 reads DFQATT; CDR2 reads SNEGSKA (reference sequence). The CDR3 DNA sequence: TGCAGTGCTAGATCGGGACAGGGATTTGGTGAAGCTTTCTTT. This codes for CSARSGQGFGEAFF.

This clonotype was seen only a few times. The rearrangement links TRBV14 to TRBJ2-1; D is unresolved. The CDR3 consists of 13 residues. Trimming shortened V by 6 bases and J by 3 bases, and 9 bases separated the two germline ends. CDR1 and CDR2 from the germline V gene are SGHDN and FVKESK. CDR3 loop: CASRGADYNEQFF. CDR3 DNA sequence: TGTGCCAGCAGGGGCGCCGACTACAATGAGCAGTTCTTC.

The table lists this clonotype with a few counts. This chain joins TRBV27 and TRBJ2-4, with a weak D call TRBD1 (5 bases). This CDR3 contains 15 residues. Trimming pared 6 bases from V and 0 bases from J, leaving 12 bases between. Germline lookup yields CDR1 MNHEY and CDR2 SMNVEV (reference sequence). Here the CDR3 DNA reads TGTGCCAGCAGCCACAGGTTTCTAGCCAAAAACATTCAGTACTTC. This encodes CASSHRFLAKNIQYF.

The chain carries TRBV2 and TRBJ2-3; the D gene is possibly TRBD1 (6 bases). There are 16 residues in the CDR3. V lost 8 bases, J lost 0 bases, and 18 bases lay in between. Germline loops: CDR1 SNHLY, CDR2 FYNNEI. The CDR3 sequence: CASCTWDITSTDTQYF. The CDR3 coding sequence is TGTGCCAGCTGTACCTGGGACATTACTAGCACAGATACGCAGTATTTT. Variable domain in full (rest from reference TRBV2 and TRBJ2-3): EPEVTQTPSHQVTQMGQEVILRCVPISNHLYFYWYRQILGQKVEFLVSFYNNEISEKSEIFDDQFSVERPDGSNFTLKIRSTKLEDSAMYFCASCTWDITSTDTQYFGPGTRLTVL.

This clonotype appeared a few times. This sequence may be a read error, since a much larger clone differs from it by one base. The genes are TRBV3-1 and TRBJ2-1; D tentatively reads TRBD1 or TRBD2 (5 bases each). Trimming shortened V by 4 bases and J by 1 base, and 11 bases separated the two germline ends. Germline V gene lookup returns CDR1 LGHDT and CDR2 YNNKEL (reference sequence). There are 15 residues in the CDR3. The CDR3, as DNA: TGTGCCAGCAGCCCGGGACCGGATTCCTACAATGAGCAGTTCTTC. This sequence encodes CASSPGPDSYNEQFF.

In this sample, this clonotype turned up a few times. The rearrangement joins TRBV9 to TRBJ2-1, with TRBD1 matching 8 bases. Near its end, the DNA agrees better with TRBJ2-7, so the J call may be wrong. The CDR3 runs 14 residues. Germline V gives CDR1 SGDLS, CDR2 YYNGEE. CDR3 DNA: TGTGCCAGCAGCCCAACGACAGGGGTCTACGAGCAGTACTTC. Its protein product is CASSPTTGVYEQYF.

This clonotype turned up a few times. This chain connects TRBV20-1 to TRBJ2-1, with TRBD1 identical over 8 bases. With V trimmed by 6 bases and J by 4 bases, 11 bases remained unmatched. The CDR3 covers 15 residues. Germline-derived CDR1 and CDR2 are DFQATT and SNEGSKA (reference sequence). This CDR3 reads CSALGQGAKYNEQFF. The CDR3 DNA is TGCAGTGCCCTCGGGCAGGGGGCGAAATACAATGAGCAGTTCTTC.